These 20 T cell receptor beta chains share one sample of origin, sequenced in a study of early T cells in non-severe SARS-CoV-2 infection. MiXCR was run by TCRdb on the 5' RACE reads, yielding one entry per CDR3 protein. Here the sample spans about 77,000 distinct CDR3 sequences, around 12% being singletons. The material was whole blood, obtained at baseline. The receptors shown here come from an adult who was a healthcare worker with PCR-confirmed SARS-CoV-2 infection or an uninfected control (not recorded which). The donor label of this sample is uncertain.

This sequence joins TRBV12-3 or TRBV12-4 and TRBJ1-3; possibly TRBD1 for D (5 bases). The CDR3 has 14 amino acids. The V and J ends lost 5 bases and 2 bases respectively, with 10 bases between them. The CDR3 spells CASSRQGTGNTIYF. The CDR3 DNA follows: TGTGCCAGCAGTCGTCAGGGAACTGGAAACACCATATATTTT.

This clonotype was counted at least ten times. In DNA, the CDR3 is TGTGCCAGCAGTGAAGGAGGACAAAAGGGCTATGGCTACACCTTC. It codes for CASSEGGQKGYGYTF. The rearrangement links TRBV6-1 to TRBJ1-2, with D perhaps matching TRBD1 (5 bases). This CDR3 contains 15 residues. V lost 1 base and J 4 bases, leaving 13 bases between the germline ends. The germline gives CDR1 MNHNS, CDR2 SASEGT.

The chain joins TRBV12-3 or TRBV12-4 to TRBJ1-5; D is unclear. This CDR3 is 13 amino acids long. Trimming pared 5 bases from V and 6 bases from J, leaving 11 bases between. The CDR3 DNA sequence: TGTGCCAGCAGTCCAAATCCGCTTCAGCCCCAGCATTTT. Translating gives CASSPNPLQPQHF.

In DNA form, the CDR3 reads TGTGCCAGCAGCACCCGACAGGAGCGCTATGGCTACACCTTC. This gives the protein CASSTRQERYGYTF. This chain joins TRBV7-7 and TRBJ1-2; TRBD1 might be the D (6 bases). Germline CDR1 reads SSHAT; CDR2 reads FNYEAQ (reference sequence). The V gene lost 5 bases and the J gene lost 4 bases, with 14 bases spanning the gap. This CDR3 has 14 amino acids.

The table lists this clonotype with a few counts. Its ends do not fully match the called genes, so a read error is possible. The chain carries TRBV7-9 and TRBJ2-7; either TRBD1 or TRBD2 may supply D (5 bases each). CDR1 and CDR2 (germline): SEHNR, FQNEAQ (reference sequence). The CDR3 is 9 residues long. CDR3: CATHFLGDF. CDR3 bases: TGTGCCACCCATTTTTTGGGGGACTTC.

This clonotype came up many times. For the CDR3, the DNA is TGTGCCAGCAGTTTAGGTCGGGGGGCAGTGAACACCGGGGAGCTGTTTTTT. This encodes CASSLGRGAVNTGELFF. This sequence joins TRBV27 and TRBJ2-2; maybe TRBD2 (7 bases). The ends were cut back, 2 bases at V and 1 base at J, with 14 bases in the middle. The germline V gene has CDR1 MNHEY and CDR2 SMNVEV (reference sequence). The CDR3 has 17 amino acids.

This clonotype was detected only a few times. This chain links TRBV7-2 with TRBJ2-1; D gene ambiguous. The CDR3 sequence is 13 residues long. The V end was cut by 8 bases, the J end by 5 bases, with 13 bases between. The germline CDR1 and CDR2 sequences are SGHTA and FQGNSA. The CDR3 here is CASRAYKNNEQFF. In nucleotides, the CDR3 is TGTGCCAGCCGGGCCTATAAAAACAATGAGCAGTTCTTC.

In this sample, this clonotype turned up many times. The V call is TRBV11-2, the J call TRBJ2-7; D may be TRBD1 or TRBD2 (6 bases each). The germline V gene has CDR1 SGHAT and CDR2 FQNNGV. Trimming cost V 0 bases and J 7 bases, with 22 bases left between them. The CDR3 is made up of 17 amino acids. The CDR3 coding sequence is TGTGCCAGCAGCTTAGATCTTCCGGGGGCTGGGATTAAAGAGCAGTACTTC. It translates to CASSLDLPGAGIKEQYF.

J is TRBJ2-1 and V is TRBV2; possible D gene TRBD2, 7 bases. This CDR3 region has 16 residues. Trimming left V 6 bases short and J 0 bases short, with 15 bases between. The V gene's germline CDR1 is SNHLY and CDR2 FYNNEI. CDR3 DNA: TGTGCCAGCAGCGTACAGGGAGGGGGCTCCTACAATGAGCAGTTCTTC. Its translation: CASSVQGGGSYNEQFF.

The CDR3 region has the DNA TGTGCCAGCAGGGACAGGGGGCGAGGGGCCAACGTCCTGACTTTC. It codes for CASRDRGRGANVLTF. This chain uses TRBV2 with TRBJ2-6; TRBD1 matches at 11 bases. V shed 6 bases, J shed 4 bases, and the junction held 2 bases outside the gene matches. This CDR3 has 15 residues. CDR1 is SNHLY, CDR2 FYNNEI, per germline.

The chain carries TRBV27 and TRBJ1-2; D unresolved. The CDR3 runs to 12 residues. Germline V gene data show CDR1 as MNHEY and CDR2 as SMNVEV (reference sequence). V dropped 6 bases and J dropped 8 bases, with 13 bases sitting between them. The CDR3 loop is CASRPTAGGYTF. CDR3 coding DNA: TGTGCCAGCAGGCCAACAGCGGGCGGCTACACCTTC.

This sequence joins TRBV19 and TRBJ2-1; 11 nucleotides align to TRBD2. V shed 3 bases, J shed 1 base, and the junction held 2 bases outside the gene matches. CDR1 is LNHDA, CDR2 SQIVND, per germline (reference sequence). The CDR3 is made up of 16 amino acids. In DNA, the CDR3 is TGTGCCAGTAGTATCCTAGCGGGGGGTTCCTACAATGAGCAGTTCTTC. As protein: CASSILAGGSYNEQFF.

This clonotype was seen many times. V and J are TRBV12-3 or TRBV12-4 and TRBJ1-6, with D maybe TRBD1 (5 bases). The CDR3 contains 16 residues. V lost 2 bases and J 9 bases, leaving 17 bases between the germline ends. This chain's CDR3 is CASSLQGGSLSSPLHF. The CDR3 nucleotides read TGTGCCAGCAGTTTACAGGGAGGGTCTCTTAGTTCACCCCTCCACTTT.

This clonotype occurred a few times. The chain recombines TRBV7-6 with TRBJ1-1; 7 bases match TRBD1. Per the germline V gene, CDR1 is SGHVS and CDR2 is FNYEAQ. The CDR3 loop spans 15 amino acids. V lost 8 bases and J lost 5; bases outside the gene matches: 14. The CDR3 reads CASDAPPTGETEAFF. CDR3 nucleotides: TGTGCCAGCGACGCTCCCCCTACAGGGGAGACTGAAGCTTTCTTT. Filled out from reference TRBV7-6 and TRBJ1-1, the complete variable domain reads GAGVSQSPRYKVTKRGQDVALRCDPISGHVSLYWYRQALGQGPEFLTYFNYEAQQDKSGLPNDRFSAERPEGSISTLTIQRTEQRDSAMYRCASDAPPTGETEAFFGQGTRLTVV.

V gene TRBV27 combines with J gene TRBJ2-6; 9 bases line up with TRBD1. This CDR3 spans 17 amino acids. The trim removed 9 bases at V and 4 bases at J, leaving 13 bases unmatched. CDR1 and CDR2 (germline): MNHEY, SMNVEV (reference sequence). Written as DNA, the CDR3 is TGTGCCAGATCGGACCGGGACAGGGCCCTCGGGGCCAACGTCCTGACTTTC. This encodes CARSDRDRALGANVLTF.

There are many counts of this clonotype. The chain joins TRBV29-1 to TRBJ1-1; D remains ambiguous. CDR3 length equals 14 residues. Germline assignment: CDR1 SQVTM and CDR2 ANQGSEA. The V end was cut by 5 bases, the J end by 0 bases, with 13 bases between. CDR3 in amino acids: CSVPRGPLNTEAFF. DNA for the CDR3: TGCAGCGTTCCCCGAGGACCACTGAACACTGAAGCTTTCTTT. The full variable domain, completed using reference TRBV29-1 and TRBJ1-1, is SAVISQKPSRDICQRGTSLTIQCQVDSQVTMMFWYRQQPGQSLTLIATANQGSEATYESGFVIDKFPISRPNLTFSTLTVSNMSPEDSSIYLCSVPRGPLNTEAFFGQGTRLTVV.

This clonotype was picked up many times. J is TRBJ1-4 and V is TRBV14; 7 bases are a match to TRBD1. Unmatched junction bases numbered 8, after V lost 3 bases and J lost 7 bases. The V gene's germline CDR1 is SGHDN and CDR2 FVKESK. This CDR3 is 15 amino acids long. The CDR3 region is CASSHEQGRSEKLFF. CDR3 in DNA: TGTGCCAGCAGCCATGAACAGGGGAGGAGTGAAAAACTGTTTTTT.

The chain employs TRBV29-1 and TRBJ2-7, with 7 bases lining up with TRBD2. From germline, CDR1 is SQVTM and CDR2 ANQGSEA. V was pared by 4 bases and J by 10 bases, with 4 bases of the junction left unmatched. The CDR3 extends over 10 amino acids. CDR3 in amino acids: CSVASGRQYF. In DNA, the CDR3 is TGCAGCGTTGCTAGCGGCCGACAGTACTTC.

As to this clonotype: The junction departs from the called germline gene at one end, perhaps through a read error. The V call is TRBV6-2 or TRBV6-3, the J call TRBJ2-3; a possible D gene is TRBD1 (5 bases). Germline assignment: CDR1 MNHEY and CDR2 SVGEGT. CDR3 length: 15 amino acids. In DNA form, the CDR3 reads TGTACCAGCCTAAGGGGTGGGTCGCTAGAGAATACGCAGTATTTT. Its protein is CTSLRGGSLENTQYF.

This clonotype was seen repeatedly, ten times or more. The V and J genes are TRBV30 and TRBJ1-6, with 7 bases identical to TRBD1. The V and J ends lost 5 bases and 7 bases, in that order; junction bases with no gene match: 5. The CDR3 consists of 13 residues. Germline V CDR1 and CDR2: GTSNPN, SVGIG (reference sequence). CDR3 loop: CAWAGTANSPLHF. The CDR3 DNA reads TGTGCCTGGGCCGGGACAGCCAATTCACCCCTCCACTTT.